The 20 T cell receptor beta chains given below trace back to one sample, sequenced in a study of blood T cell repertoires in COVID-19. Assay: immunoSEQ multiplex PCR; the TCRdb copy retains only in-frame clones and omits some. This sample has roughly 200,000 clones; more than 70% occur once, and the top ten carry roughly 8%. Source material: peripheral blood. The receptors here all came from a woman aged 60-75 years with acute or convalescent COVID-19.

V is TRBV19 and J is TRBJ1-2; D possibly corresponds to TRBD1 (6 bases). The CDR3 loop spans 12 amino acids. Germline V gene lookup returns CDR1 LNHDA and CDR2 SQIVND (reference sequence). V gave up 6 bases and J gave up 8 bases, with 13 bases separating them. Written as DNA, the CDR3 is TGTGCCAGTAGACAGGGAGTTTACGGCTACACCTTC. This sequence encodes CASRQGVYGYTF.

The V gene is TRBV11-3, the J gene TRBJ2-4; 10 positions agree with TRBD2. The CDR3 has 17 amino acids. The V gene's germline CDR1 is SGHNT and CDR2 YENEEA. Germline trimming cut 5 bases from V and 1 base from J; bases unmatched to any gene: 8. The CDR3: CASSRPGLASAKNIQYF. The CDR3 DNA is TGTGCCAGCAGCCGACCGGGACTAGCGTCCGCCAAAAACATTCAGTACTTC.

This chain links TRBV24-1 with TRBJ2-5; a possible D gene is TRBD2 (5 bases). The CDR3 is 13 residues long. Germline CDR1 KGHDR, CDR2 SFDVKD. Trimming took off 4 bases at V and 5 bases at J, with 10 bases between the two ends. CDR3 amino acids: CATSESGTETQYF. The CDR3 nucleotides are TGTGCCACCAGTGAATCGGGAACGGAGACCCAGTACTTC.

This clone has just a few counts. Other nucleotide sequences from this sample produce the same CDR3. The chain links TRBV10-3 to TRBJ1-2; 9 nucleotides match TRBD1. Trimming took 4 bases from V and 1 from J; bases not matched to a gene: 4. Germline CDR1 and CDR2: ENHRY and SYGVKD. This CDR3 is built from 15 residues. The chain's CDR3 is CAISGGTGLNYGYTF. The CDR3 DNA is TGTGCCATCAGTGGGGGGACAGGGCTTAACTATGGCTACACCTTC.

The CDR3 DNA reads as TGTGCCATCATGGGACTAGGCAACTATGGCTACACCTTC. Protein: CAIMGLGNYGYTF. The gene calls are TRBV10-3 and TRBJ1-2, with a possible D match to TRBD1 (5 bases). V gave up 7 bases and J gave up 2 bases, with 11 bases separating them. Germline CDR1 reads ENHRY; CDR2 reads SYGVKD. The CDR3 runs 13 residues.

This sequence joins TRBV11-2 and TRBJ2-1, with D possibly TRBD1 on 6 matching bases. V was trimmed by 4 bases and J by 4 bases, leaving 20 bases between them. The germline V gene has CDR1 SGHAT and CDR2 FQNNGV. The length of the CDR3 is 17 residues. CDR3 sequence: CASSYGQPAYAYNEQFF. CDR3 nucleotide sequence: TGTGCCAGCAGCTACGGACAGCCTGCCTACGCTTACAATGAGCAGTTCTTC.

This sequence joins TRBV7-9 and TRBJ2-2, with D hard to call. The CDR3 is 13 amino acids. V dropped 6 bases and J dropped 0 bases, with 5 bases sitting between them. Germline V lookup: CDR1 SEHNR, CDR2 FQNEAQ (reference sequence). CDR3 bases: TGTGCCAGCAGTACTACGAACACCGGGGAGCTGTTTTTT. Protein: CASSTTNTGELFF.

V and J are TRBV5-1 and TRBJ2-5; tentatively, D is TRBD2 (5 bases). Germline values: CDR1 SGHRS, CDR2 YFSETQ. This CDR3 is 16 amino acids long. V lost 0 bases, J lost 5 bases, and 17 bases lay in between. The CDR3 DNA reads TGCGCCAGCAGCTTGGGAGGGCGTGGGGATGGTGAGACCCAGTACTTC. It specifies CASSLGGRGDGETQYF.

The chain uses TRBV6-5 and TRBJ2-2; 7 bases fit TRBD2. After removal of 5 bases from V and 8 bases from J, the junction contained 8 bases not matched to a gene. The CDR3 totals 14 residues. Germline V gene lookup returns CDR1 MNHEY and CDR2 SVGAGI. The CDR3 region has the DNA TGTGCCAGCAGTCCCTCCGGGGAGGGAGGGGAGCTGTTTTTT. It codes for CASSPSGEGGELFF.

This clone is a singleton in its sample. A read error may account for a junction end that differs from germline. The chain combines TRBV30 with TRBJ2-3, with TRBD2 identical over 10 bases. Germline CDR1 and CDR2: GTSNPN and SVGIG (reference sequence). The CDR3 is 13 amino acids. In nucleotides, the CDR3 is TGTGCCTGGAGACGCCTAGCGGGAGAAGGGGAAGATTTT. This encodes CAWRRLAGEGEDF.

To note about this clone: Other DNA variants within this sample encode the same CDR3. CDR3 sequence: CASSQVEGTEAFF. Here the CDR3 DNA reads TGTGCCAGCAGCCAAGTCGAGGGCACTGAAGCTTTCTTT. The chain has TRBV3-1 (or the pseudogene TRBV3-2) and TRBJ1-1; no clear D gene. The CDR3 sequence is 13 residues long. Germline V gene data show CDR1 as LGHDT and CDR2 as YNNKEL (reference sequence). The V gene lost 1 base and the J gene lost 4 bases, with 7 bases spanning the gap.

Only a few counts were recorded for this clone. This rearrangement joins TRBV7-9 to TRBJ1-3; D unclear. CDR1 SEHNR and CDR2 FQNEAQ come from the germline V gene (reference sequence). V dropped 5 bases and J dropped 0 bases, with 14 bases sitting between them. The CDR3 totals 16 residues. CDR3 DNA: TGTGCCAGCAGCAGAAATACTGCTGCCTCTGGAAACACCATATATTTT. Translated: CASSRNTAASGNTIYF.

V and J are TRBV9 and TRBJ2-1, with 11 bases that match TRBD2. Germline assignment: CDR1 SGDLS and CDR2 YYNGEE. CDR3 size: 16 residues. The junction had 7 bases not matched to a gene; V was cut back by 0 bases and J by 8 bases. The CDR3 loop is CASSVVAGGPGHEQFF. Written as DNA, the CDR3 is TGTGCCAGCAGCGTAGTAGCGGGAGGGCCCGGCCATGAGCAGTTCTTC.

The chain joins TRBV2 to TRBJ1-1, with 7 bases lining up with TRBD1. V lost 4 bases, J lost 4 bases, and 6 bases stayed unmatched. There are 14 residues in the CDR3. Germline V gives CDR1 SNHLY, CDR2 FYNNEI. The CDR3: CASSVRQGRTEAFF. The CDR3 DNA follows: TGTGCCAGCAGTGTAAGACAGGGACGCACTGAAGCTTTCTTT.

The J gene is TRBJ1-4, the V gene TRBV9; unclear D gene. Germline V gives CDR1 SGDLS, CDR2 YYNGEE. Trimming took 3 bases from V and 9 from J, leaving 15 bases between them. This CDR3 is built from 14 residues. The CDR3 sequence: CASSAEGVGKKLFF. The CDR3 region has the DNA TGTGCCAGCAGCGCCGAGGGAGTAGGGAAAAAACTGTTTTTT. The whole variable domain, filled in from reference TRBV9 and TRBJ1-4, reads DSGVTQTPKHLITATGQRVTLRCSPRSGDLSVYWYQQSLDQGLQFLIQYYNGEERAKGNILERFSAQQFPDLHSELNLSSLELGDSALYFCASSAEGVGKKLFFGSGTQLSVL.

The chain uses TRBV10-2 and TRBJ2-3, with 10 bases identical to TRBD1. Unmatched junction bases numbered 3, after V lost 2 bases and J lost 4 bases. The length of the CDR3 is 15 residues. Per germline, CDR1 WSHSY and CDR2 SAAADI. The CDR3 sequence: CASSETGTGADTQYF. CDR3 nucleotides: TGCGCCAGCAGTGAGACAGGGACAGGGGCAGATACGCAGTATTTT.

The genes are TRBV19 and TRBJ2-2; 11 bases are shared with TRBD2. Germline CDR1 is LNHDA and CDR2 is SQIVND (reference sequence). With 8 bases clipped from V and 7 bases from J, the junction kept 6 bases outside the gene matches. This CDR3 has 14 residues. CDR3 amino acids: CASLAGGVSGELFF. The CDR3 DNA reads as TGTGCCAGTCTAGCGGGAGGTGTCAGCGGGGAGCTGTTTTTT.

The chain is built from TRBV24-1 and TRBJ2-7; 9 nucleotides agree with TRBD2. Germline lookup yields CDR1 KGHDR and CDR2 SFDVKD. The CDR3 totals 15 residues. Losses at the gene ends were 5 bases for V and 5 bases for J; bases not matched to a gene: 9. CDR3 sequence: CATSVAREGNNEQYF. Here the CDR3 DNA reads TGTGCCACCAGTGTTGCGCGGGAGGGTAACAACGAGCAGTACTTC.

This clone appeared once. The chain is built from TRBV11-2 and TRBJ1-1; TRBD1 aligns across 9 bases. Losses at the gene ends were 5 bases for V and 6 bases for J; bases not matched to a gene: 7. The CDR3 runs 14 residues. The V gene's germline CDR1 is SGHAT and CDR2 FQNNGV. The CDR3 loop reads CASSLPRQGAEAFF. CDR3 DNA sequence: TGTGCCAGCAGCCTTCCAAGACAGGGGGCTGAAGCTTTCTTT.

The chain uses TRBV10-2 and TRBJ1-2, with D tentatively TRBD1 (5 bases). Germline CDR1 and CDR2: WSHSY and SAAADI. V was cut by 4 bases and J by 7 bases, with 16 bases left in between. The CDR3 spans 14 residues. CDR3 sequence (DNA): TGCGCCAGCAGTGGTATCACAGGCCTCCGTGGCTACACCTTC. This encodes CASSGITGLRGYTF.